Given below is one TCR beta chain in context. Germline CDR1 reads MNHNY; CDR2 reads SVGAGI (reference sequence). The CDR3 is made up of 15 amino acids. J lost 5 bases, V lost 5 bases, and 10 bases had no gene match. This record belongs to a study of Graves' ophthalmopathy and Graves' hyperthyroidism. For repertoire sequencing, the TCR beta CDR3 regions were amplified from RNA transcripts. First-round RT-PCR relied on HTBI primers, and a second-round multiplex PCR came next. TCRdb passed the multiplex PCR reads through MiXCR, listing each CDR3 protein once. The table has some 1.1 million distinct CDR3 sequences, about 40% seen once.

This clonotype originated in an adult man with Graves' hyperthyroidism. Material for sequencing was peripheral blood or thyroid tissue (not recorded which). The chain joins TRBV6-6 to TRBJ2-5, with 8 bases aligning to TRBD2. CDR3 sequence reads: CASSNQYGGAETQYF. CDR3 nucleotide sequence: TGTGCCAGCAGTAACCAGTACGGGGGGGCGGAGACCCAGTACTTC.